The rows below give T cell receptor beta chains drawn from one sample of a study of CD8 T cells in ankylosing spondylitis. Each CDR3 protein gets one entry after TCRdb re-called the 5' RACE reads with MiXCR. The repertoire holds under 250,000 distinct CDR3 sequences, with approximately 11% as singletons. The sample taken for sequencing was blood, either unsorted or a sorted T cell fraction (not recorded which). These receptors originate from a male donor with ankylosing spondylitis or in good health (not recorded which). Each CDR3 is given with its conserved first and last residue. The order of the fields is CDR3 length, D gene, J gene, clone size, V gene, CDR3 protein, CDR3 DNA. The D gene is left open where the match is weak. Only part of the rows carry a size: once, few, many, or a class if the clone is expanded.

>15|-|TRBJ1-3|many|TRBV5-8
CASSLGVGSGNTIYF
TGTGCCAGCAGCTTGGGGGTCGGCTCTGGAAACACCATATATTTT
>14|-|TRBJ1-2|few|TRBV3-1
CASSQDWGAYGYTF
TGTGCCAGCAGCCAAGATTGGGGGGCCTATGGCTACACCTTC
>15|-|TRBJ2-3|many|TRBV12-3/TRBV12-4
CASNDDRSLTDTQYF
TGTGCCAGCAATGACGACAGGAGCCTCACAGATACGCAGTATTTT
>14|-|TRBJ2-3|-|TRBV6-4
CASSMTRSTDTQYF
TGTGCCAGCAGTATGACTAGGAGCACAGATACGCAGTATTTT
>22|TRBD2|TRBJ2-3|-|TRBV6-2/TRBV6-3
CASSLDQKGGTSGGPNTDTQYF
TGTGCCAGCAGTCTCGACCAAAAAGGTGGGACTAGCGGGGGCCCCAACACAGATACGCAGTATTTT
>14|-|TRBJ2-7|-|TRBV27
CASRLRAGSYEQYF
TGTGCCAGCAGGCTCAGGGCAGGATCCTACGAGCAGTACTTC
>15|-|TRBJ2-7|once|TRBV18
CASSLSGTGTHEQYF
TGTGCCAGCTCACTATCCGGGACGGGGACACACGAGCAGTACTTC
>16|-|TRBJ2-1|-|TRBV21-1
CASSKGTRVSYNEQFF
TGTGCCAGCAGCAAGGGAACGAGGGTTTCTTACAATGAGCAGTTCTTC
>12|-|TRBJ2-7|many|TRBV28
CASSLSPLEQYF
TGTGCCAGCAGTCTCAGCCCCCTCGAGCAGTACTTC
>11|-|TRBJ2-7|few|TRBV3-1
CASAFKDEQYF
TGTGCCAGCGCCTTCAAGGACGAGCAGTACTTC
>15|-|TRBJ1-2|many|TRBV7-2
CASSLASQASYGYTF
TGTGCCAGCAGCTTAGCGAGTCAAGCTAGCTATGGCTACACCTTC
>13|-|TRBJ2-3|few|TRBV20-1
CSARYRVGDTQYF
TGCAGTGCTAGATACAGGGTTGGGGATACGCAGTATTTT
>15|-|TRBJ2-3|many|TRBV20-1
CSARDRASGTDTQYF
TGCAGTGCTAGAGATAGGGCTAGCGGCACAGATACGCAGTATTTT
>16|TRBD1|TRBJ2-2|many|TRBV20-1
CSAPDREGGYTGELFF
TGCAGTGCCCCCGACAGGGAAGGAGGATACACCGGGGAGCTGTTTTTT
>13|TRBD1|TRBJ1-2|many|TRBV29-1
CSVARDSTYGYTF
TGCAGCGTTGCCAGGGACAGCACCTATGGCTACACCTTC
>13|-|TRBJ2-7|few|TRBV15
CATAAESSYEQYF
TGTGCCACCGCAGCGGAAAGCTCCTACGAGCAGTACTTC
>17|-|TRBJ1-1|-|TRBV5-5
CASSFSEWGVPNTEAFF
TGTGCCAGCAGCTTTTCGGAATGGGGGGTCCCAAACACTGAAGCTTTCTTT
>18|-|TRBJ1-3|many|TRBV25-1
CASSELGSPDSSGNTIYF
TGTGCCAGCAGTGAATTAGGGTCCCCCGACAGCTCTGGAAACACCATATATTTT
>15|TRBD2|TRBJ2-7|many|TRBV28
CASSLLLAGEYEQYF
TGTGCCAGCAGTTTATTGCTAGCGGGAGAGTACGAGCAGTACTTC
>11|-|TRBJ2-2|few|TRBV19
CASRWAGELFF
TGTGCCAGTAGATGGGCTGGGGAGCTGTTTTTT
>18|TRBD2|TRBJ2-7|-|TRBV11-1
CASSAGSLTSGSSYEQYF
TGTGCCAGCAGCGCAGGCAGCTTAACTAGCGGGAGTTCCTACGAGCAGTACTTC
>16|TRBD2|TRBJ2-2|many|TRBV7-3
CASGLAGGSNTGELFF
TGTGCCAGTGGACTAGCGGGAGGCTCGAACACCGGGGAGCTGTTTTTT
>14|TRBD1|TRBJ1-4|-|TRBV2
CASSPGTGVEKLFF
TGTGCCAGCAGCCCCGGGACAGGGGTGGAAAAACTGTTTTTT
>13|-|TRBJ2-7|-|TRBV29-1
CSVDRDNSYEQYF
TGCAGCGTCGACCGGGACAATAGCTACGAGCAGTACTTC
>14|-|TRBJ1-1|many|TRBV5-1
CASRLGGANTEAFF
TGCGCCAGCAGGCTAGGGGGAGCGAACACTGAAGCTTTCTTT
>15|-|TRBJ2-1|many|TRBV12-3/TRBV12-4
CASKFSGDSYNEQFF
TGTGCCAGCAAGTTCTCGGGGGACTCCTACAATGAGCAGTTCTTC
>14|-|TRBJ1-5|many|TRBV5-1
CASSLSGGEQPQHF
TGCGCCAGCAGCTTGTCAGGAGGGGAACAGCCCCAGCATTTT
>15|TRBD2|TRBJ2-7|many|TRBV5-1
CASSLERGDWYEQYF
TGCGCCAGCAGCTTGGAACGGGGGGATTGGTACGAGCAGTACTTC
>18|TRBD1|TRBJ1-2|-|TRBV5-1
CASSGTGTGLSPQYGYTF
TGCGCCAGCAGCGGAACCGGGACAGGGCTTTCCCCTCAATATGGCTACACCTTC
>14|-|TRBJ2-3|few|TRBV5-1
CASSSGLHLDTQYF
TGCGCCAGCAGCTCGGGACTCCACCTGGATACGCAGTATTTT
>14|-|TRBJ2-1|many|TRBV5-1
CASSGGQRQDEQFF
TGCGCCAGCAGCGGAGGACAGCGTCAGGATGAGCAGTTCTTC
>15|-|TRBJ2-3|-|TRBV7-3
CASSFGWQITDTQYF
TGTGCCAGCAGCTTTGGGTGGCAGATCACAGATACGCAGTATTTT
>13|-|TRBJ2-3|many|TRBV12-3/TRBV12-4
CASRSQGSDTQYF
TGTGCCAGCAGATCACAGGGTTCAGATACGCAGTATTTT
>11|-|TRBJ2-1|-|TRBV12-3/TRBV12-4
CASSFRDEQFF
TGTGCCAGCAGTTTTCGAGATGAGCAGTTCTTC
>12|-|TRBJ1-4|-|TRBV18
CASSLTSHELFF
TGTGCCAGCTCACTCACAAGTCACGAACTGTTTTTT
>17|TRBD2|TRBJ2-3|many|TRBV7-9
CASRVLVAGPGGDTQYF
TGTGCCAGCAGAGTACTAGTAGCGGGACCGGGGGGAGATACGCAGTATTTT
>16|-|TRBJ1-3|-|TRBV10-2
CASSDTGLYSGNTIYF
TGCGCCAGCAGTGACACAGGCCTTTACTCTGGAAACACCATATATTTT
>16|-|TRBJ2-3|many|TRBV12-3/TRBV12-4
CASSFSTGSSTDTQYF
TGTGCCAGCAGTTTTAGTACAGGCTCTAGCACAGATACGCAGTATTTT
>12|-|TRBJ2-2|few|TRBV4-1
CASSPRAGELFF
TGCGCCAGCAGCCCCAGAGCCGGGGAGCTGTTTTTT
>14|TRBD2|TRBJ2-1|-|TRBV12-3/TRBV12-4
CASSLTSAYNEQFF
TGTGCCAGCAGTTTGACTAGCGCCTACAATGAGCAGTTCTTC
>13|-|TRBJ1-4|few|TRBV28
CASSLQGGEKLFF
TGTGCCAGCAGTTTACAGGGAGGCGAAAAACTGTTTTTT
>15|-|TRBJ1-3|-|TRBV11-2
CASSSNSISGNTIYF
TGTGCCAGCAGCTCAAACAGCATCTCTGGAAACACCATATATTTT